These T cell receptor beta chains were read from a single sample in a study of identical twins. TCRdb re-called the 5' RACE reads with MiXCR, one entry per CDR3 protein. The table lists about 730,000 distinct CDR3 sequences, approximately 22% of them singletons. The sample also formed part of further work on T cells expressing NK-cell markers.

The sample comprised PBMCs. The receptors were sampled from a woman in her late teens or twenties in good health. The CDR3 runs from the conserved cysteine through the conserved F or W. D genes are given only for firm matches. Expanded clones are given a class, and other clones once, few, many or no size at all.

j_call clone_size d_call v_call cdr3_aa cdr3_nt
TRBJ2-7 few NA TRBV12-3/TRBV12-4 CASSQRETEQYF TGTGCCAGCAGTCAACGTGAGACCGAGCAGTACTTC
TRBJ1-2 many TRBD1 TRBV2 CASSEWTGNGYTF TGTGCCAGCAGTGAATGGACAGGAAATGGCTACACCTTC
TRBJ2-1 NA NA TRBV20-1 CSARHPYAGADYNEQFF TGCAGTGCTCGGCACCCATACGCGGGGGCCGACTACAATGAGCAGTTCTTC
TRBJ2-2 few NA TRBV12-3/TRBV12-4 CASSFRGRSTGELFF TGTGCCAGCAGTTTCCGGGGAAGGAGCACCGGGGAGCTGTTTTTT
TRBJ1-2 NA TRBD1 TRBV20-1 CSARKGQGLNYGYTF TGCAGTGCTAGAAAGGGACAGGGGCTCAACTATGGCTACACCTTC
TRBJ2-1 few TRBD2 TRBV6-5 CASSYGTSGIDEQFF TGTGCCAGCAGTTATGGGACTAGCGGGATTGATGAGCAGTTCTTC
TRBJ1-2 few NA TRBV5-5 CASSWTDGNYGYTF TGTGCCAGCAGCTGGACGGACGGAAACTATGGCTACACCTTC
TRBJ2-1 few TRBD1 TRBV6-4 CASSDRQGEQFF TGTGCCAGCAGTGACCGACAGGGAGAGCAGTTCTTC
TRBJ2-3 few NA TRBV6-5 CASRILCDTQYF TGTGCCAGCAGGATACTATGCGATACGCAGTATTTT
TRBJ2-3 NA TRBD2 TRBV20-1 CSAGALAGVFTDTQYF TGCAGTGCCGGGGCCCTGGCGGGGGTCTTCACAGATACGCAGTATTTT